These 4 T cell receptor beta chains originate from one sample sequenced in a study of blood T cells in healthy people across ages. Primers used in a second PCR of about 7 to 12 cycles were a sample-barcoded 5' primer and a J-beta primer mix. TCRdb called the 5' RACE reads again in MiXCR, with one record for every CDR3 protein. The table records under 750,000 distinct CDR3 sequences, around 48% of them present only once. Source material: blood. The receptor source for this set is an elderly man in good health.

J is TRBJ1-1 and V is TRBV12-3 or TRBV12-4; 12 bases match TRBD1. Trimming at V came to 6 bases and at J to 7 bases, leaving 6 bases not matched to a gene. The CDR3 length is 14 residues. CDR3 DNA: TGTGCCAGCAGCCCGGGACAGGGGGCGGGTGAAGCTTTCTTT. Protein sequence: CASSPGQGAGEAFF.

This chain uses TRBV7-3 with TRBJ2-5; no reliable D call. V was pared by 1 base and J by 5 bases, with 11 bases between. This CDR3 is built from 14 residues. Germline CDR1 SGHTA, CDR2 FQGTGA. CDR3 sequence reads: CASSLSGAVETQYF. The DNA for the CDR3 is TGTGCCAGCAGCTTAAGTGGCGCAGTGGAGACCCAGTACTTC.

A few counts support this clonotype. The CDR3 protein is CASSGGRYGYTF. The DNA for the CDR3 is TGTGCCAGCAGTGGGGGACGATACGGCTACACCTTC. This chain connects TRBV25-1 to TRBJ1-2; D perhaps matches TRBD1 (5 bases). The length of the CDR3 is 12 residues. Germline V gene data show CDR1 as MGHDK and CDR2 as SYGVNS. V lost 4 bases and J lost 8, with 11 bases in between.

The chain links TRBV7-2 to TRBJ1-1, with D perhaps TRBD1 (5 bases). Germline V lookup: CDR1 SGHTA, CDR2 FQGNSA. The CDR3 contains 15 residues. V lost 3 bases to trimming and J lost 3 bases, with 14 bases between them. CDR3 nucleotides: TGTGCCAGCAGCTTCCAGGGTACAGCGGACACTGAAGCTTTCTTT. It translates to CASSFQGTADTEAFF.